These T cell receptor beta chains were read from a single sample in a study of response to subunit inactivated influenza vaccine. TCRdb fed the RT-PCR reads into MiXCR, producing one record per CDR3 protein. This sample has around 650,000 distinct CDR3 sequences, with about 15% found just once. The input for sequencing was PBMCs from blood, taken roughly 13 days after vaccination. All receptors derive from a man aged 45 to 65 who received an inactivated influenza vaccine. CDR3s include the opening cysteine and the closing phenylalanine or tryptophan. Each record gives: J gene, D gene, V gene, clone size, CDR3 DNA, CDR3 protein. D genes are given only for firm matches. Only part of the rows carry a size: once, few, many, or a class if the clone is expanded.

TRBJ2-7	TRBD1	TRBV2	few	TGTGCCAGCAGTTACGGGACAGGCCTACTGAGCTCCTACGAGCAGTACTTC	CASSYGTGLLSSYEQYF
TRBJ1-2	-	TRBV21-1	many	TGTGCCAGCAGCAATGGCAGGGCTACTTCTAGCGGCTACACCTTC	CASSNGRATSSGYTF
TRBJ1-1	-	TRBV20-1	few	TGCAGTGCTAGAGATCGGAACAGGATCAACACTGAAGCTTTCTTT	CSARDRNRINTEAFF
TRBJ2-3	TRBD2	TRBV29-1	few	TGCAGCGTCACTAGCGGAGTTACAGATACGCAGTATTTT	CSVTSGVTDTQYF
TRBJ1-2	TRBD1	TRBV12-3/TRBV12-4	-	TGTGCCAGCAGTTTTACAGGGGAGTATGGCTACACCTTC	CASSFTGEYGYTF
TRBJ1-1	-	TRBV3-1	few	TGTGCCAGCAGCCCGGAGATCGAGCAGGGTAGATTCCATGGCACTGAAGCTTTCTTT	CASSPEIEQGRFHGTEAFF
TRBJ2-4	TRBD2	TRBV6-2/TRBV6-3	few	TGTGCCAGCAGTTACAGGGCTAGCGGGAGCAGTCTAGCCAAAAACATTCAGTACTTC	CASSYRASGSSLAKNIQYF
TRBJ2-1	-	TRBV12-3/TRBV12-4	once	TGTGCCAGCAGACCGAGCCGCGGGTCCCCCTACAATGAGCAGTTCTTC	CASRPSRGSPYNEQFF
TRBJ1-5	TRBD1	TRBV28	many	TGTGCCAGCAGTTTATCGGTCGGACTCGGGACAGGGGACCAGCCCCAGCATTTT	CASSLSVGLGTGDQPQHF
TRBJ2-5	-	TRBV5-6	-	TGTGCCAGCACCTTGTTCAGGAGTGGTAGTGGAGAGACCCAGTACTTC	CASTLFRSGSGETQYF
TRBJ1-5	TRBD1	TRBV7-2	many	TGTGCCAGCAGTTCGGACAGGAATCAGCCCCAGCATTTT	CASSSDRNQPQHF
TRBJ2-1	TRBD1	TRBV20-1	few	TGCAGTGCTAGACCCAGGGGGCGGAGTGAGCAGTTCTTC	CSARPRGRSEQFF
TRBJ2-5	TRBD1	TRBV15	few	TGTGCCACCAGCAGAGGCCTCGGGACAGTGTCTCTAGAGACCCAGTACTTC	CATSRGLGTVSLETQYF
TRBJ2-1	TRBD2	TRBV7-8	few	TGTGCCAGCAGCCCCCGACTAGCGGGGGGACGAAGCTCCTACAATGAGCAGTTCTTC	CASSPRLAGGRSSYNEQFF
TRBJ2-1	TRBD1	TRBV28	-	TGTGCCAGCAGTTCAGAGGTGGGACAGGGGGCATTTGAGCAGTTCTTC	CASSSEVGQGAFEQFF
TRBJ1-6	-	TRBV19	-	TGTGCCAGTAGTATTGGAACAGCCCTACTAGTCTCACCCCTCCACTTT	CASSIGTALLVSPLHF
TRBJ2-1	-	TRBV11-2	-	TGTGCCAGCAGCTTAGCCTATGATATTGACAATGAGCAGTTCTTC	CASSLAYDIDNEQFF
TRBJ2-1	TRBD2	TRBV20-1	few	TGCAGTGCTAGACCGGCGGGAGTGTCTAATGAGCAGTTCTTC	CSARPAGVSNEQFF
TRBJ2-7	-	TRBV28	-	TGTGCCAGCAGTTTAAGGGGCCCCGGCTTCTACGAGCAGTACTTC	CASSLRGPGFYEQYF
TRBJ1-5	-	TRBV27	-	TGTGCCAGCAGTTTATCAAGCCAGGGGAGCAATCAGCCCCAGCATTTT	CASSLSSQGSNQPQHF
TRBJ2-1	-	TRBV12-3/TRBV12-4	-	TGTGCCAGCAGTGACGCAGGGAGGTCCTACAATGAGCAGTTCTTC	CASSDAGRSYNEQFF
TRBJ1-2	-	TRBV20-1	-	TGCAGTGCTAGAGATTTCCTCTCTGGAGACAGTTCTAACTATGGCTACACCTTC	CSARDFLSGDSSNYGYTF
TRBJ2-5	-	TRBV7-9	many	TGTGCCAGCAGCGGCATCCAAGAGACCCAGTACTTC	CASSGIQETQYF
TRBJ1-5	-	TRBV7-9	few	TGTGCCAGCAGCTTATACCCAGATAGCAATCAGCCCCAGCATTTT	CASSLYPDSNQPQHF
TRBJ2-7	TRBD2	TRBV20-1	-	TGCAGTGCTAGTGGGCGGGAGGACCTCTACGAGCAGTACTTC	CSASGREDLYEQYF
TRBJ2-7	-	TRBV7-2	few	TGTGCCAGCAGCTTCACATCCCCCCCAACCGAGCAGTACTTC	CASSFTSPPTEQYF
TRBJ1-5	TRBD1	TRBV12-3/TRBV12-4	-	TGTGCCAGCAGTTCCAGGGGGCCTGGCAATCAGCCCCAGCATTTT	CASSSRGPGNQPQHF
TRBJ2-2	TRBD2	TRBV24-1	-	TGTGCCACCAGTGACCCTCCGGGCGGGGGAGGTTCCCGGGAGCTGTTTTTT	CATSDPPGGGGSRELFF
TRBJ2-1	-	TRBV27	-	TGTGCCAGCAGTATGATCCCGGGACCCTCCGGCAATGAGCAGTTCTTC	CASSMIPGPSGNEQFF
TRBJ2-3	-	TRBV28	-	TGTGCCAGCAGCCCCGGACTATCAAACTCAGATACGCAGTATTTT	CASSPGLSNSDTQYF
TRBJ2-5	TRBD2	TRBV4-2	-	TGTGCCAGCAGCCAAGTCGGACTAGCGGGGTACCAAGAGACCCAGTACTTC	CASSQVGLAGYQETQYF
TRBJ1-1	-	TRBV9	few	TGTGCCAGCAGCGTACATAGGATGACCGAGAACACTGAAGCTTTCTTT	CASSVHRMTENTEAFF
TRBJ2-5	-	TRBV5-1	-	TGCGCCAGCAGTCGGGACGGGGCCCAAGAGACCCAGTACTTC	CASSRDGAQETQYF
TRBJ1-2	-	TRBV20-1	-	TGCAGTGCTAGAGATCCAACCTCGGGACGGATTAACTATGGCTACACCTTC	CSARDPTSGRINYGYTF
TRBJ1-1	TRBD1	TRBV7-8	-	TGTGCCAGCAGCCGCGCCGCCGGGACAGCAATTTCGAACACTGAAGCTTTCTTT	CASSRAAGTAISNTEAFF
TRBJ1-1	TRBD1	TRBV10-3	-	TGTGCCATCAGTGACCTGGGACAGATGAACACTGAAGCTTTCTTT	CAISDLGQMNTEAFF
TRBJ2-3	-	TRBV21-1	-	TGTGCCAGCAGCAGTTTCTTAGGTAGCGGGAGCACAGATACGCAGTATTTT	CASSSFLGSGSTDTQYF
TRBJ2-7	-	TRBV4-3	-	TGCGCCAGCAGCCAAGCTGTGGGCACCTACGAGCAGTACTTC	CASSQAVGTYEQYF
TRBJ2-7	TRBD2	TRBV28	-	TGTGCCAGCACCCGACTACTAGCGGGAGGGCAGCAGTACTTC	CASTRLLAGGQQYF
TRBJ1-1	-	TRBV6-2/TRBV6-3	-	TGTGCCAGCAGTTCCCACACTGAAGCTTTCTTT	CASSSHTEAFF
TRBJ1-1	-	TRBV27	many	TGTGCCAGCAGCCCCTCCACAGGAACTGAAGCTTTCTTT	CASSPSTGTEAFF
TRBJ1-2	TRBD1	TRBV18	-	TGTGCCAGCTCCCGCCCCCGGGACAGGGGATCCTATGGCTACACCTTC	CASSRPRDRGSYGYTF
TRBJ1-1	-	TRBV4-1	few	TGCGCCAGCAGCCAAGCCAAGGGTAGGGGTGAAGCTTTCTTT	CASSQAKGRGEAFF
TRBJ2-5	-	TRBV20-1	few	TGCAGTGCTAGTCCCCTGTTGCAAGAGACCCAGTACTTC	CSASPLLQETQYF
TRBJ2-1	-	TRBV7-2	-	TGTGCCAGCAGCTTAGCTTTCGGGGGCGGAATGTATGAGCAGTTCTTC	CASSLAFGGGMYEQFF
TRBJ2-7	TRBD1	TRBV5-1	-	TGCGCCAGCGCCGTGGACAGGGACTACGAGCAGTACTTC	CASAVDRDYEQYF
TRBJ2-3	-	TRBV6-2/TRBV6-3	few	TGTGCCAGCAGGACACAGGGAATTTCTAGCACAGATACGCAGTATTTT	CASRTQGISSTDTQYF
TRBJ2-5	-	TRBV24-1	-	TGTGCCACCAGTCCCGGCGGTTCAGAGACCCAGTACTTC	CATSPGGSETQYF
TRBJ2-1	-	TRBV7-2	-	TGTGCCAGCAGCTTCACACGCAATGAGCAGTTCTTC	CASSFTRNEQFF
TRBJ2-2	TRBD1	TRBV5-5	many	TGTGCCAGCAGTTGGGGACAGGGGGCATCCGGGGAGCTGTTTTTT	CASSWGQGASGELFF
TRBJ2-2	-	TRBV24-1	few	TGTGCCACCGGTGTTACAGGAACGAACACCGGGGAGCTGTTTTTT	CATGVTGTNTGELFF
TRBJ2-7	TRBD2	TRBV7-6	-	TGTGCCAGCAGCCGTATACTAGCGGGGGGTTTCCACGAGCAGTACTTC	CASSRILAGGFHEQYF